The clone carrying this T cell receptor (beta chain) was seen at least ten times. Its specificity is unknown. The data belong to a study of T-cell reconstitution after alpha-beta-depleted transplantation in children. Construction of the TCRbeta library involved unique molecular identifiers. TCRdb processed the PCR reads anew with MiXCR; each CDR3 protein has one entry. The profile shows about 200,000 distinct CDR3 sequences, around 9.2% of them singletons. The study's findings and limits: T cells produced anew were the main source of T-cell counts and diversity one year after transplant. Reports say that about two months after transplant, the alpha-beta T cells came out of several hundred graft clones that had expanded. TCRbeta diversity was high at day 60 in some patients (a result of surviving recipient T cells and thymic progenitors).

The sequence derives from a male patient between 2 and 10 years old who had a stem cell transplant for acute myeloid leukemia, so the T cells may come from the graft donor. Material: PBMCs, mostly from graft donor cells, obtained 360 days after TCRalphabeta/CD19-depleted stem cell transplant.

The DNA of the CDR3 is TGCAGTGCTAGAGGGGACCCTGGGGACATTCAGTACTTC. Residues: CSARGDPGDIQYF. This chain connects TRBV20-1 to TRBJ2-4; D tentatively reads TRBD1 or TRBD2 (5 bases each). V was shortened by 1 base and J by 8 bases, with 12 bases between the two germline ends. Per the germline V gene, CDR1 is DFQATT and CDR2 is SNEGSKA (reference sequence). The CDR3 has 13 amino acids.